This T cell receptor (beta chain) stems from a study of T cell responses to AZD1222 COVID-19 vaccine. Study-wide results and limits: When two AZD1222 doses had been given, Spike-specific TCR breadth and depth rose.

The CDR3 covers 13 residues. Trimming cost V 5 bases and J 5 bases; bases outside gene matches: 5. Germline V gives CDR1 GTSNPN, CDR2 SVGIG (reference sequence). Generated by immunoSEQ multiplex PCR, the TCRdb table keeps only in-frame clones and is missing some. Of around 130,000 clones in the sample, approximately 85% were seen once. With respect to this clone: What it recognizes is unknown.

The V and J genes are TRBV30 and TRBJ2-7; 11 nucleotides align to TRBD2. The input for sequencing was peripheral blood, taken 28 days after the second AZD1222 dose. The TCR was taken from an adult who received the AZD1222 COVID-19 vaccine. Here the CDR3 reads CAWLLAGAHEQYF. The CDR3 region has the DNA TGTGCCTGGCTACTAGCGGGAGCCCACGAGCAGTACTTC.